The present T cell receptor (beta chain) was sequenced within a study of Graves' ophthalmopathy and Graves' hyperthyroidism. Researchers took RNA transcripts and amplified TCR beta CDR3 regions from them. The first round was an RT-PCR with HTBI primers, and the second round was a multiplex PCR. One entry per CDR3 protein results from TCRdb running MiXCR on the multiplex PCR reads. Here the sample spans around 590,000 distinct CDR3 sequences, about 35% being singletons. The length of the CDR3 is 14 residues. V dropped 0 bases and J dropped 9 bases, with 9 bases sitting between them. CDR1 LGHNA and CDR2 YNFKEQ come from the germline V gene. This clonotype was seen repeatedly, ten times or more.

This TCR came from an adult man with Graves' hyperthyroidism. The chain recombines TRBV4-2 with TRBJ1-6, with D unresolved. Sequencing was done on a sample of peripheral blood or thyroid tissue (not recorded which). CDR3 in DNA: TGTGCCAGCAGCCAAGACGCGGTGGGTTCACCCCTCCACTTT. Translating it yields CASSQDAVGSPLHF.